This T cell receptor beta chain originates from a study of shared clonotypes between healthy human individuals. General study results and limits: The study sampled only blood, and tissue repertoires likely differ. Sharing across four donors was highest in naive CD4 (roughly 5%) and lowest in memory CD8 (around 0.4%).

Clones were read by immunoSEQ multiplex PCR, and TCRdb kept only the in-frame ones, dropping some. Here the sample spans 730,000 or so clones, roughly 78% being singletons. For this clone: Its antigen is still unknown.

With V trimmed by 1 base and J by 3 bases, 9 bases remained unmatched. The CDR3 is made up of 17 amino acids. Germline assignment: CDR1 LNHDA and CDR2 SQIVND (reference sequence). The receptor was isolated from a woman aged 25 to 39 in good health. The specimen was memory CD4+ T cells sorted from blood. Documented subset: CD45RA-negative fraction. V gene TRBV19 combines with J gene TRBJ2-1; 7 positions match TRBD2. The CDR3 sequence: CASSIGTKGGSYNEQFF. Written as DNA, the CDR3 is TGTGCCAGTAGTATAGGAACCAAAGGCGGGAGCTACAATGAGCAGTTCTTC.